The clone carrying this TCR beta chain has at least ten counts. Its target is unknown. Using RNA transcripts as the source, TCR beta CDR3 regions were amplified. The HTBI primer set drove a first-round RT-PCR of the TCR CDR3. Each CDR3 protein is one row after TCRdb ran MiXCR on the multiplex PCR reads. This table holds about 400,000 distinct CDR3 sequences, roughly 15% found once. This sample was taken from a study of T cells in Graves' hyperthyroidism and ophthalmopathy. General study points: Most clonotypes expanded in thyroid above 0.001 were likewise present in blood.

This CDR3 is 14 amino acids long. The V and J ends lost 7 bases and 2 bases respectively, with 14 bases between them. Among ophthalmopathy patients, the Clinical Activity Score reached at least 3, the NOSPECS grade reached at least 4, and duration remained under 3 months. Exclusion of patients followed from uncontrolled infection, other autoimmune disease, pregnancy or lactation. Using around 10 ml of fresh peripheral blood, PBMCs were prepared. This clonotype was sampled from a woman in her 30s with Graves' ophthalmopathy. The specimen sequenced was blood. The chain is built from TRBV12-3 or TRBV12-4 and TRBJ1-2, with unresolved D. The CDR3 sequence: CASTRSGRNYGYTF. CDR3 coding DNA: TGTGCCAGCACCCGATCAGGACGGAACTATGGCTACACCTTC.